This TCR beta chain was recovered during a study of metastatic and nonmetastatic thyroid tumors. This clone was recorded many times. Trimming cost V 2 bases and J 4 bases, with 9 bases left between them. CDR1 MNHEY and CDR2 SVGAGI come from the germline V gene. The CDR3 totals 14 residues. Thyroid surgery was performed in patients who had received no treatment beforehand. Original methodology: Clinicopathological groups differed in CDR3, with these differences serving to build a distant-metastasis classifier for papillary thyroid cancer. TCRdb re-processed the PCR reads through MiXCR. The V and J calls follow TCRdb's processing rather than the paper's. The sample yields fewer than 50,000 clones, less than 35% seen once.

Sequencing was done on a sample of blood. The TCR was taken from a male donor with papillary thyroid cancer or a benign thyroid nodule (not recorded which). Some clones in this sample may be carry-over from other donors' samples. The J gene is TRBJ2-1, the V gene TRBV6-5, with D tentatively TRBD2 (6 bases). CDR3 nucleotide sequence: TGTGCCAGCAGTTACGGCGGGAAATACAATGAGCAGTTCTTC. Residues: CASSYGGKYNEQFF.